This entry lists 20 T cell receptor beta chains sequenced from one sample in a study of cytomegalovirus exposure and HLA in healthy donors. This PCR relied on a set of 60 Vbeta primers and 13 Jbeta primers. Measured with immunoSEQ multiplex PCR; TCRdb has only the in-frame clones, and not every one. The data contain about 120,000 clones, approximately 80% of them seen just once; the ten biggest clones take up 3.5% to 4.5%. What was sequenced was PBMCs. The receptors shown here come from a man aged 30-40 years in good health and CMV-seropositive.

The sample holds a few counts of this clone. This sequence joins TRBV7-9 and TRBJ2-1, with 11 bases lining up with TRBD2. The germline V gene has CDR1 SEHNR and CDR2 FQNEAQ (reference sequence). This CDR3 region has 16 residues. With V trimmed by 5 bases and J by 7 bases, 10 bases remained unmatched. The CDR3 coding sequence is TGTGCCAGCAGCCCCGGCACGGGACTAGCGGCGAATGAGCAGTTCTTC. It translates to CASSPGTGLAANEQFF.

The genes are TRBV19 and TRBJ2-5; no reliable D call. CDR3 length equals 14 residues. V lost 0 bases to trimming and J lost 6 bases, with 11 bases between them. In germline, CDR1 is LNHDA, CDR2 SQIVND (reference sequence). CDR3 DNA sequence: TGTGCCAGTAGTATAGAGAGCCGAGGCAAGACCCAGTACTTC. Protein: CASSIESRGKTQYF.

The V and J genes are TRBV27 and TRBJ1-2; maybe TRBD1 (5 bases). The CDR3 has 13 amino acids. Germline CDR1 MNHEY, CDR2 SMNVEV (reference sequence). V dropped 6 bases and J dropped 4 bases, with 12 bases sitting between them. Written as DNA, the CDR3 is TGTGCCAGCAGGAAGACAGACCTCTATGGCTACACCTTC. Residues: CASRKTDLYGYTF.

CDR3 residues: CASSFPLAGGSTDTQYF. The CDR3 DNA reads TGTGCCAGCAGCTTCCCACTAGCGGGAGGGAGCACAGATACGCAGTATTTT. The chain combines TRBV11-1 with TRBJ2-3, with 13 bases that match TRBD2. Looked up from germline, CDR1 is SGHAT and CDR2 is FQDESV (reference sequence). V shed 3 bases, J shed 0 bases, and the junction held 3 bases outside the gene matches. The CDR3 extends over 17 amino acids.

The CDR3 here is CASSLVGEGTEAFF. CDR3 in DNA: TGTGCCAGCAGTTTAGTAGGGGAGGGCACTGAAGCTTTCTTT. The gene calls are TRBV27 and TRBJ1-1; D is possibly TRBD1 (5 bases). With 2 bases removed from V and 4 bases from J, the gap between germline ends came to 11 bases. CDR1 MNHEY and CDR2 SMNVEV come from the germline V gene (reference sequence). The CDR3 covers 14 residues.

This clone has just a few counts. This chain joins TRBV27 and TRBJ1-2; 9 bases map to TRBD1. V trimming: 5 bases; J trimming: 4 bases; junction bases outside the gene matches: 5. The V gene's germline CDR1 is MNHEY and CDR2 SMNVEV (reference sequence). The CDR3 is 14 amino acids. DNA for the CDR3: TGTGCCAGCAGTCCAATGGGACAGGGCTATGGCTACACCTTC. Amino acids: CASSPMGQGYGYTF.

This chain connects TRBV19 to TRBJ2-5; 7 positions agree with TRBD2. Per the germline V gene, CDR1 is LNHDA and CDR2 is SQIVND (reference sequence). V lost 3 bases to trimming and J lost 1 base; unmatched junction nucleotides: 11. The CDR3 sequence is 17 residues long. Here the CDR3 DNA reads TGTGCCAGTAGTATTGAATCGGTAGCGGGCTTCCAAGAGACCCAGTACTTC. This encodes CASSIESVAGFQETQYF.

On this clone: At one end the junction does not follow the germline gene, possibly because of a read error. The rearrangement links TRBV7-9 to TRBJ1-2, with TRBD1 matching over 7 bases. The germline CDR1 and CDR2 sequences are SEHNR and FQNEAQ (reference sequence). The CDR3 runs to 15 residues. CDR3 bases: TGTTCCAGCAGCTTATCCAGACAGGGTAACTATGGCTACACCTTC. Amino acids: CSSSLSRQGNYGYTF.

The rearrangement joins TRBV4-2 to TRBJ1-4; 10 bases map to TRBD1. V shed 1 base, J shed 5 bases, and the junction held 4 bases outside the gene matches. Germline lookup yields CDR1 LGHNA and CDR2 YNFKEQ. The CDR3 sequence is 16 residues long. CDR3 sequence (DNA): TGTGCCAGCAGCCAAGCAAGGACAGGGGGAAATGAAAAACTGTTTTTT. Translation: CASSQARTGGNEKLFF.

The genes are TRBV5-1 and TRBJ1-1; TRBD1 aligns across 10 bases. V trimming: 5 bases; J trimming: 6 bases; junction bases outside the gene matches: 7. Germline assignment: CDR1 SGHRS and CDR2 YFSETQ. The CDR3 is 14 amino acids. CDR3 bases: TGCGCCAGCAGTTGGACAGGGGGAATATCTGAAGCTTTCTTT. It codes for CASSWTGGISEAFF.

A few counts support this clone. The genes are TRBV10-3 and TRBJ2-3; the match to TRBD2 covers 7 bases. CDR1 and CDR2 (germline): ENHRY, SYGVKD. The CDR3 has 15 residues. V was clipped by 8 bases and J by 1 base; unmatched bases: 9. The DNA of the CDR3 is TGTGCCATCCGGCCCGGGACTATTCGCACAGATACGCAGTATTTT. It is translated as CAIRPGTIRTDTQYF.

V and J are TRBV4-3 and TRBJ1-2; 7 nucleotides agree with TRBD1. Germline CDR1 LGHNA, CDR2 YSLEER. The V segment lost 0 bases and the J segment 4 bases; nucleotides outside the gene matches: 5. This CDR3 comprises 15 residues. CDR3 DNA: TGCGCCAGCAGCCAAGATAACCAGGGGGTCTATGGCTACACCTTC. Protein: CASSQDNQGVYGYTF.

This clone is a singleton in its sample. The CDR3 protein is CASRGQGVRNQPQHF. The CDR3 coding sequence is TGTGCCAGCAGAGGACAGGGGGTAAGGAATCAGCCCCAGCATTTT. V is TRBV28 and J is TRBJ1-5, with 10 bases identical to TRBD1. The V segment lost 6 bases and the J segment 4 bases; nucleotides outside the gene matches: 6. Germline V lookup: CDR1 MDHEN, CDR2 SYDVKM. The CDR3 is 15 amino acids.

The V call is TRBV6-5, the J call TRBJ1-1; weak D call: TRBD1 (6 bases). Germline CDR1 MNHEY, CDR2 SVGAGI. The CDR3 sequence is 13 residues long. The V and J ends lost 6 bases and 4 bases respectively, with 12 bases between them. CDR3 in amino acids: CASSPGEVTEAFF. CDR3 nucleotide sequence: TGTGCCAGCAGCCCAGGGGAAGTCACTGAAGCTTTCTTT.

V usage is TRBV9 and J usage is TRBJ1-1; D is possibly TRBD1 (6 bases). Germline loops: CDR1 SGDLS, CDR2 YYNGEE. This CDR3 contains 16 residues. V gave up 4 bases and J gave up 0 bases, with 16 bases separating them. As DNA, the CDR3 is TGTGCCAGCAGCCTTCTCCGGGGGGCCTTGAACACTGAAGCTTTCTTT. It encodes CASSLLRGALNTEAFF.

The chain recombines TRBV2 with TRBJ2-2; possible D gene TRBD1, 6 bases. The CDR3 totals 17 residues. Deletions cut 4 bases from V and 5 bases from J, with 20 bases between. Per the germline V gene, CDR1 is SNHLY and CDR2 is FYNNEI. CDR3 DNA: TGTGCCAGCAGTGGGGCACAGGGCGGTTTTCGGACCGGGGAGCTGTTTTTT. Amino acids: CASSGAQGGFRTGELFF.

V usage is TRBV19 and J usage is TRBJ2-7; D remains unclear. Germline V gene lookup returns CDR1 LNHDA and CDR2 SQIVND (reference sequence). Deletions cut 2 bases from V and 2 bases from J, with 7 bases between. The CDR3 loop spans 13 amino acids. The CDR3 bases are TGTGCCAGTAGTATAAACATTGCCTACGAGCAGTACTTC. Protein product: CASSINIAYEQYF.

The chain recombines TRBV6-5 with TRBJ1-1; D call uncertain. Looked up from germline, CDR1 is MNHEY and CDR2 is SVGAGI. The V gene lost 0 bases and the J gene lost 4 bases, with 12 bases spanning the gap. The CDR3 totals 15 residues. This chain's CDR3 is CASSYSGGGSTEAFF. The CDR3 DNA reads TGTGCCAGCAGTTACTCGGGCGGAGGGAGCACTGAAGCTTTCTTT.

The CDR3 DNA sequence: TGTGCCAGCAAGGCCCCGGGAGGGAACTATGGCTACACCTTC. As protein: CASKAPGGNYGYTF. The chain couples TRBV6-5 to TRBJ1-2; no clear D. CDR1 and CDR2 (germline): MNHEY, SVGAGI. The CDR3 contains 14 residues. With 7 bases removed from V and 2 bases from J, the gap between germline ends came to 14 bases.

V is TRBV7-9 and J is TRBJ1-1; D might be TRBD1 (5 bases). Trimming removed 5 bases from V and 7 bases from J, with 20 bases in between. In germline, CDR1 is SEHNR, CDR2 FQNEAQ (reference sequence). CDR3 length equals 15 residues. The CDR3 sequence: CASSPRGGTRDEAFF. The CDR3 DNA is TGTGCCAGCAGCCCTAGAGGAGGGACCAGGGATGAAGCTTTCTTT. The full variable domain, its missing parts supplied by reference TRBV7-9 and TRBJ1-1, is DTGVSQNPRHKITKRGQNVTFRCDPISEHNRLYWYRQTLGQGPEFLTYFQNEAQLEKSRLLSDRFSAERPKGSFSTLEIQRTEQGDSAMYLCASSPRGGTRDEAFFGQGTRLTVV.